This TCR beta chain was identified in a study of metastatic and nonmetastatic thyroid tumors. This clone is judged medium-sized. The CDR3 sequence is 14 residues long. With 2 bases removed from V and 9 bases from J, the gap between germline ends came to 14 bases. Germline V gene data show CDR1 as MNHNS and CDR2 as SASEGT. There were no patients who had received any treatment before thyroid surgery. MiXCR was used by TCRdb to re-call the PCR reads. The table lists about 15,000 clones, 23% of them singletons. This sequence was found in a female donor with papillary thyroid cancer or a benign thyroid nodule (not recorded which). Some clones in this sample may be carry-over from other donors' samples. This chain links TRBV6-1 with TRBJ2-1; D uncertain. Sequenced: tumor tissue. CDR3 amino acids: CASSEIGQFGEQFF. The CDR3 DNA follows: TGTGCCAGCAGTGAAATAGGTCAGTTTGGTGAGCAGTTCTTC.